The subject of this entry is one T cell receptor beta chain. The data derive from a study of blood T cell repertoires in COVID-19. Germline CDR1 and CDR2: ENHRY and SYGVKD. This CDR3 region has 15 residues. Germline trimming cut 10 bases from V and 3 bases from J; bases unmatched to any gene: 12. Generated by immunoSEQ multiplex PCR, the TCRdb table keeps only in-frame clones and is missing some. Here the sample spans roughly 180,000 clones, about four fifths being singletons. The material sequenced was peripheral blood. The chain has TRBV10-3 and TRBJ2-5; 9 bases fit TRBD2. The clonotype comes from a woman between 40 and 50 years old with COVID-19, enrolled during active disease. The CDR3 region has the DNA TGTGCCACCTCCCGGGCGGGAGGGCAAAAAGAGACCCAGTACTTC. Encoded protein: CATSRAGGQKETQYF.